The 8 T cell receptor beta chains presented below share a single source sample, sequenced in a study of T cells after yellow fever vaccination. Using its own MiXCR run on the 5' RACE reads, TCRdb lists one record per CDR3 protein. The sample records hundreds of thousands of distinct CDR3 sequences, 9% to 15% being singletons. Sequenced here: PBMCs, sampled on the day of the yellow fever booster vaccination. The receptors derive from a young man who received the YFV17D yellow fever vaccine.

About this clonotype: This may arise from a read error, as a much more abundant clone is one base away. The genes are TRBV24-1 and TRBJ2-5; 7 bases are shared with TRBD2. This CDR3 region has 13 residues. From germline, CDR1 is KGHDR and CDR2 SFDVKD. In DNA form, the CDR3 reads TGTGCCACCAGTGAGGCAGGGCGGGAGACCCAGCACTTC. As protein: CATSEAGRETQHF.

Only a few counts were recorded for this clonotype. The J gene is TRBJ2-5, the V gene TRBV20-1, with a tentative D call TRBD2 (5 bases). Germline V CDR1 and CDR2: DFQATT, SNEGSKA (reference sequence). The germline V and J ends were trimmed by 5 bases and 5 bases, with 18 bases remaining between them. The CDR3 has 14 residues. CDR3 amino acids: CSARSRRDGETQYF. The DNA for the CDR3 is TGCAGTGCTCGGAGTCGACGGGATGGGGAGACCCAGTACTTC.

This clonotype was detected only a few times. V and J are TRBV4-1 and TRBJ2-6; maybe TRBD1 (6 bases). The V gene lost 0 bases and the J gene lost 0 bases, with 21 bases spanning the gap. This CDR3 spans 21 amino acids. Germline CDR1 reads MGHRA; CDR2 reads YSYEKL. CDR3 coding DNA: TGCGCCAGCAGCCAAGAAGGCTCTAGGGGGACACTGTTCTCTGGGGCCAACGTCCTGACTTTC. Protein sequence: CASSQEGSRGTLFSGANVLTF.

This clonotype was picked up a small number of times. The V call is TRBV12-3 or TRBV12-4, the J call TRBJ2-3; TRBD2 matches 9 bases. V dropped 6 bases and J dropped 4; count of bases not matched to a gene: 5. CDR3 length: 14 residues. The CDR3: CASSFSGSPDTQYF. CDR3 sequence (DNA): TGTGCCAGCAGCTTTAGCGGGAGCCCAGATACGCAGTATTTT.

J is TRBJ2-1 and V is TRBV20-1; 7 bases match TRBD2. The germline gives CDR1 DFQATT, CDR2 SNEGSKA (reference sequence). The CDR3 spans 12 residues. V gave up 3 bases and J gave up 7 bases; unmatched junction bases: 3. The DNA of the CDR3 is TGCAGTGCTAGCCCGCGGGGGAATGAGCAGTTCTTC. It codes for CSASPRGNEQFF.

V and J are TRBV16 and TRBJ1-5, with TRBD1 as a possible D gene (6 bases). Germline CDR1 and CDR2: KGHSY and FQNENV. Trimming removed 4 bases from V and 8 bases from J, with 21 bases in between. This CDR3 is built from 16 residues. The CDR3 DNA sequence: TGTGCCAGCAGCCGATCGACCGGGACGAGGGGGGAGCCCCAGCATTTT. As protein: CASSRSTGTRGEPQHF.

The chain carries TRBV5-1 and TRBJ1-1, with 12 nucleotides matching TRBD1. The CDR3 extends over 15 amino acids. Unmatched junction bases numbered 7, after V lost 3 bases and J lost 7 bases. CDR1 and CDR2 (germline): SGHRS, YFSETQ. CDR3 in amino acids: CASSWTGTGGFEAFF. The DNA for the CDR3 is TGCGCCAGCAGCTGGACCGGGACAGGGGGCTTTGAAGCTTTCTTT.

This clonotype has only a few counts. This chain connects TRBV5-1 to TRBJ2-1; TRBD1 might be the D (5 bases). The CDR3 consists of 15 residues. Trimming removed 1 base at V and 10 bases at J, with 18 bases between. Germline CDR1 is SGHRS and CDR2 is YFSETQ. CDR3 loop: CASSLQGQTVREQFF. As DNA, the CDR3 is TGCGCCAGCAGCTTGCAAGGACAAACGGTCAGGGAGCAGTTCTTC.